The clone carrying this TCR beta chain was seen more than once but under ten times. Its antigen remains unidentified. TCRdb re-analysed the reads in MiXCR, keeping a single row per CDR3 protein. The repertoire holds a few hundred thousand distinct CDR3 sequences, with roughly 36% as singletons. There are 16 residues in the CDR3. Germline loops: CDR1 SGHTA, CDR2 FQGNSA. V shed 2 bases and J shed 10 bases, with 23 bases lying between them. The data were obtained in a study of T cell repertoires in cytomegalovirus infection. Whole-study context: Both a matching HLA type and CMV infection were indicated by public TCR beta signatures.

General study results and limits: CMV-specific TCR beta clonotypes restricted by HLA-C were the ones dominating the ex vivo response.

The chain couples TRBV7-2 to TRBJ1-2; D is unresolved. The sample here was cultured PBMCs, taken from culture after CMV antigen stimulation. The clonotype comes from a human donor in good health (CMV status not recorded). Some clones in this sample may be carry-over from other donors' samples. CDR3 sequence reads: CASSLFLEEAGKSYTF. The DNA for the CDR3 is TGTGCCAGCAGCTTATTTCTGGAAGAGGCTGGGAAGTCCTACACCTTC.